The 18 T cell receptor beta chains below were found in one sample sequenced in a study of blood T cells in healthy people across ages. A J-beta primer mix and a sample-barcoded 5' primer were used in a second PCR of roughly 7 to 12 cycles. TCRdb recomputed calls from the 5' RACE reads with MiXCR, one row per CDR3 protein. The table records roughly 1.7 million distinct CDR3 sequences, 34% of them present only once. The sample comprised blood. Every receptor here comes from a woman in her twenties or thirties in good health.

The chain recombines TRBV12-3 or TRBV12-4 with TRBJ2-1; a weak D match, TRBD1 (5 bases). Trimming left V 2 bases short and J 13 bases short, with 15 bases between. CDR3 length equals 13 residues. The CDR3, as DNA: TGTGCCAGCAGTTTAAGCAGGGTACAAGATCAGTTCTTC. Translating gives CASSLSRVQDQFF.

The rearrangement links TRBV20-1 to TRBJ2-3, with 7 nucleotides matching TRBD2. Germline V lookup: CDR1 DFQATT, CDR2 SNEGSKA (reference sequence). The CDR3 totals 14 residues. In DNA form, the CDR3 reads TGCAATGCCCGACTAGCTCTCGAGACAGATACGCAGTATTTT. As protein: CNARLALETDTQYF.

CDR3 sequence (DNA): TGTGCCAGCAGCTTAGGCCGTGGGGGGGGATTAGCGGGGAGGCCCTACGAGCAGTACTTC. It encodes CASSLGRGGGLAGRPYEQYF. This chain joins TRBV7-2 and TRBJ2-7, with 8 bases lining up with TRBD2. Germline V gene sequence: CDR1 SGHTA, CDR2 FQGNSA. This CDR3 is built from 20 residues. The V gene end was trimmed by 1 base and the J gene end by 2 bases; junction bases not matched to a gene: 19.

The sample holds a few counts of this clonotype. V usage is TRBV5-5 and J usage is TRBJ2-3, with D unclear. Germline V gene lookup returns CDR1 SGHKS and CDR2 YYEKEE (reference sequence). V lost 2 bases to trimming and J lost 0 bases, with 10 bases between them. The CDR3 covers 15 residues. Here the CDR3 reads CASSFRYTSTDTQYF. Here the CDR3 DNA reads TGTGCCAGCAGCTTTAGGTACACTAGCACAGATACGCAGTATTTT.

The chain joins TRBV5-1 to TRBJ1-6; D possibly corresponds to TRBD1 (5 bases). This CDR3 has 14 amino acids. The ends were cut back, 0 bases at V and 8 bases at J, with 9 bases in the middle. CDR1 and CDR2 from the germline V gene are SGHRS and YFSETQ. The CDR3 reads CASSLGGTDSPLHF. The DNA for the CDR3 is TGCGCCAGCAGCTTGGGGGGGACGGATTCACCCCTCCACTTT.

V is TRBV6-4 and J is TRBJ1-1; no definite D call. This CDR3 has 13 residues. Germline V gives CDR1 MRHNA, CDR2 SNTAGT. Trimming removed 0 bases at V and 2 bases at J, with 4 bases between. The CDR3 DNA sequence: TGTGCCAGCAGTGACTCGGACAACACTGAAGCTTTCTTT. As protein: CASSDSDNTEAFF.

The chain links TRBV7-9 to TRBJ1-2, with a possible D match to TRBD1 (5 bases). Between the trimmed V and J ends, which lost 5 bases and 7 bases, there was a span of 20 bases. CDR3 length: 15 residues. The germline CDR1 and CDR2 sequences are SEHNR and FQNEAQ (reference sequence). CDR3 in DNA: TGTGCCAGCAGCAATGCCGGGGCGTATGGTCGTGGCTACACCTTC. This translates into CASSNAGAYGRGYTF.

The chain uses TRBV7-9 and TRBJ2-1; D is uncertain. CDR1 is SEHNR and CDR2 is FQNEAQ in the germline V gene (reference sequence). V lost 5 bases to trimming and J lost 2 bases, with 13 bases between them. The CDR3 runs 15 residues. CDR3: CASSPGTPAYNEQFF. The CDR3, as DNA: TGTGCCAGCAGCCCCGGCACCCCCGCCTACAATGAGCAGTTCTTC.

This clonotype was found a few times. The chain joins TRBV7-9 to TRBJ2-7; D is unclear. This CDR3 has 13 residues. Between the trimmed V and J ends, which lost 3 bases and 7 bases, there was a span of 13 bases. CDR1 is SEHNR and CDR2 is FQNEAQ in the germline V gene (reference sequence). This CDR3 reads CASSFFGSEEQYF. In DNA form, the CDR3 reads TGTGCCAGCAGCTTTTTCGGTTCGGAGGAGCAGTACTTC.

This clonotype was observed a few times. The genes are TRBV9 and TRBJ2-5; D remains unclear. The CDR3 runs to 13 residues. V was trimmed by 0 bases and J by 0 bases, leaving 3 bases between them. The germline V gene encodes CDR1 SGDLS and CDR2 YYNGEE. The CDR3 coding sequence is TGTGCCAGCAGCGTAGAACACCAAGAGACCCAGTACTTC. It codes for CASSVEHQETQYF.

The chain is built from TRBV29-1 and TRBJ2-3; TRBD2 is a possible D gene (6 bases). The germline CDR1 and CDR2 sequences are SQVTM and ANQGSEA. The V gene lost 5 bases and the J gene lost 3 bases, with 18 bases spanning the gap. This CDR3 has 15 residues. The CDR3 here is CSVTLNRGKTDTQYF. Here the CDR3 DNA reads TGCAGCGTTACCCTTAACCGGGGGAAGACAGATACGCAGTATTTT.

The rearrangement links TRBV5-1 to TRBJ1-5; 9 bases align to TRBD1. V lost 4 bases, J lost 4 bases, and 6 bases stayed unmatched. Germline V lookup: CDR1 SGHRS, CDR2 YFSETQ. The CDR3 spans 15 residues. In DNA form, the CDR3 reads TGCGCCAGCAGCACAACCGGGACAGGGAATCAGCCCCAGCATTTT. It is translated as CASSTTGTGNQPQHF.

The chain links TRBV20-1 to TRBJ2-7, with a weak D call TRBD2 (6 bases). The CDR3 has 14 residues. The V gene lost 6 bases and the J gene lost 3 bases, with 18 bases spanning the gap. CDR1 and CDR2 from the germline V gene are DFQATT and SNEGSKA (reference sequence). CDR3 DNA: TGCAGTGCGGGGAAGCGGACTACCTTCTACGAGCAGTACTTC. It is translated as CSAGKRTTFYEQYF.

V usage is TRBV28 and J usage is TRBJ2-7; 9 positions agree with TRBD1. The CDR3 is 13 residues long. Germline lookup yields CDR1 MDHEN and CDR2 SYDVKM. Trimming removed 7 bases from V and 3 bases from J; junction bases left unmatched: 4. As DNA, the CDR3 is TGTGCCAGCACCTTGGGACAGGGCTACGAGCAGTACTTC. Translated, it gives CASTLGQGYEQYF.

V and J are TRBV11-2 and TRBJ2-5; 10 bases align to TRBD1. CDR3 size: 17 residues. The ends lost 6 bases at V and 2 bases at J; junction bases unmatched: 12. Per the germline V gene, CDR1 is SGHAT and CDR2 is FQNNGV. The CDR3, as DNA: TGTGCCAGCAGATTTTCCCGGCAGGACAGGGGGCAAGAGACCCAGTACTTC. It codes for CASRFSRQDRGQETQYF.

The J gene is TRBJ2-2, the V gene TRBV2; no clear D. V gave up 7 bases and J gave up 7 bases, with 10 bases separating them. The germline V gene encodes CDR1 SNHLY and CDR2 FYNNEI. The CDR3 extends over 12 amino acids. The CDR3 spells CASTRAIGELFF. In DNA, the CDR3 is TGTGCCAGCACCCGAGCAATCGGGGAGCTGTTTTTT.

This rearrangement joins TRBV20-1 to TRBJ2-5; TRBD1 matches 7 bases. This CDR3 spans 14 amino acids. J lost 2 bases, V lost 1 base, and 4 bases had no gene match. CDR1 is DFQATT and CDR2 is SNEGSKA in the germline V gene (reference sequence). This CDR3 reads CSARGARGQETQYF. In DNA, the CDR3 is TGCAGTGCTAGAGGCGCCAGGGGGCAAGAGACCCAGTACTTC.

The chain has TRBV6-5 and TRBJ2-2, with D possibly called TRBD1 or TRBD2 (5 bases each). The CDR3 is 16 residues long. V was pared by 10 bases and J by 6 bases, with 24 bases between. The germline V gene encodes CDR1 MNHEY and CDR2 SVGAGI. The CDR3 DNA sequence: TGTGCCACCTCTTCCGGGACCTATACTGTGGCCGGGGAGCTGTTTTTT. Its protein product is CATSSGTYTVAGELFF.